The 24 T cell receptor beta chains below come from one sample, sequenced in a study of T cell responses to AZD1222 COVID-19 vaccine. Generated by immunoSEQ multiplex PCR, the TCRdb table keeps only in-frame clones and is missing some. The table lists 75,000 or so clones, roughly 90% of them singletons. The material was peripheral blood, obtained 28 days after the second AZD1222 dose. These receptors were obtained from an adult who received the AZD1222 COVID-19 vaccine.

The V and J genes are TRBV5-4 and TRBJ2-5; 10 bases are a match to TRBD1. Trimming cost V 4 bases and J 5 bases; bases outside gene matches: 8. Germline V gene sequence: CDR1 SGHNT, CDR2 YYREEE (reference sequence). The CDR3 runs to 15 residues. The CDR3: CASSQDRGRVETQYF. DNA for the CDR3: TGTGCCAGCAGCCAAGACAGGGGGCGAGTGGAGACCCAGTACTTC.

The chain employs TRBV5-1 and TRBJ2-1, with 9 bases aligning to TRBD2. Germline V CDR1 and CDR2: SGHRS, YFSETQ. The junction had 2 bases not matched to a gene; V was cut back by 4 bases and J by 0 bases. The CDR3 is 15 amino acids. This chain's CDR3 is CASSVLAGSYNEQFF. The CDR3, as DNA: TGCGCCAGCAGCGTACTAGCGGGCTCCTACAATGAGCAGTTCTTC.

The chain is built from TRBV4-1 and TRBJ1-2, with TRBD1 matching over 8 bases. Unmatched junction bases numbered 2, after V lost 5 bases and J lost 0 bases. The CDR3 extends over 14 amino acids. Germline CDR1 MGHRA, CDR2 YSYEKL. CDR3 coding DNA: TGCGCCAGCAGCGGGACAGGTGCTAACTATGGCTACACCTTC. Translation gives CASSGTGANYGYTF.

The chain uses TRBV5-1 and TRBJ2-4; tentatively, D is TRBD1 (5 bases). CDR1 is SGHRS and CDR2 is YFSETQ in the germline V gene. Trimming removed 0 bases at V and 4 bases at J, with 5 bases between. The CDR3 length is 13 residues. The CDR3 here is CASSLGQKNIQYF. The CDR3 DNA follows: TGCGCCAGCAGCTTGGGACAGAAAAACATTCAGTACTTC.

The CDR3 DNA reads as TGTGCCAGCAGCCTCCCCGGGACTAGCGGACCCACCGGGGAGCTGTTTTTT. Its translation: CASSLPGTSGPTGELFF. The chain recombines TRBV9 with TRBJ2-2; 11 nucleotides line up with TRBD2. Germline V lookup: CDR1 SGDLS, CDR2 YYNGEE. There are 17 residues in the CDR3. The junction had 9 bases not matched to a gene; V was cut back by 4 bases and J by 4 bases.

V is TRBV6-5 and J is TRBJ1-1; D gene ambiguous. There are 15 residues in the CDR3. Germline V gene data show CDR1 as MNHEY and CDR2 as SVGAGI. V was cut by 2 bases and J by 2 bases, with 12 bases left in between. CDR3 DNA sequence: TGTGCCAGCAGTTACAGCGGGCACCCTAACACTGAAGCTTTCTTT. Translated: CASSYSGHPNTEAFF.

The gene calls are TRBV19 and TRBJ2-5; perhaps TRBD1 as D (5 bases). With 4 bases removed from V and 6 bases from J, the gap between germline ends came to 12 bases. The germline V gene has CDR1 LNHDA and CDR2 SQIVND (reference sequence). This CDR3 contains 13 residues. Here the CDR3 reads CASSNQGIKTQYF. The CDR3 DNA follows: TGTGCCAGTAGTAATCAGGGTATAAAGACCCAGTACTTC.

This sequence joins TRBV2 and TRBJ2-6, with 7 bases fitting TRBD1. The CDR3 is made up of 16 amino acids. CDR1 and CDR2 from the germline V gene are SNHLY and FYNNEI. V trimming: 6 bases; J trimming: 4 bases; junction bases outside the gene matches: 9. As DNA, the CDR3 is TGTGCCAGCAGACAGGGGTTCGTATCAGGGGCCAACGTCCTGACTTTC. Translating gives CASRQGFVSGANVLTF.

The J gene is TRBJ1-1, the V gene TRBV6-1; D is possibly TRBD1 (5 bases). The V and J ends lost 3 bases and 4 bases respectively, with 21 bases between them. CDR1 is MNHNS and CDR2 is SASEGT in the germline V gene. The CDR3 consists of 17 residues. CDR3 sequence reads: CASSDQRSRRAGTEAFF. For the CDR3, the DNA is TGTGCCAGCAGTGATCAACGTTCCCGCAGGGCAGGCACTGAAGCTTTCTTT.

The chain recombines TRBV18 with TRBJ1-5, with TRBD1 identical over 7 bases. Germline loops: CDR1 KGHSH, CDR2 LQKENI. V lost 6 bases and J lost 6; bases outside the gene matches: 2. This CDR3 region has 12 residues. The CDR3 coding sequence is TGTGCCAGCTCCCCAGGGGGTCAGCCCCAGCATTTT. Translation gives CASSPGGQPQHF.

This clone came up once. Here the CDR3 reads CASSQQMNQPQHF. The CDR3 nucleotides are TGTGCCAGCAGCCAGCAGATGAATCAGCCCCAGCATTTT. The chain combines TRBV3-1 (or the pseudogene TRBV3-2) with TRBJ1-5, with D unclear. The CDR3 is made up of 13 amino acids. The germline V and J ends were trimmed by 3 bases and 4 bases, with 7 bases remaining between them. CDR1 and CDR2 (germline): LGHDT, YNNKEL (reference sequence).

The chain has TRBV10-3 and TRBJ2-2; maybe TRBD1 (6 bases). Trimming took off 5 bases at V and 3 bases at J, with 7 bases between the two ends. Germline CDR1 and CDR2: ENHRY and SYGVKD. The CDR3 runs to 13 residues. The CDR3 loop reads CAISPGDTGELFF. As DNA, the CDR3 is TGTGCCATCAGTCCAGGGGACACCGGGGAGCTGTTTTTT.

This clone has only a few counts. The rearrangement links TRBV5-4 to TRBJ2-5, with D unclear. Germline lookup yields CDR1 SGHNT and CDR2 YYREEE (reference sequence). Trimming left V 4 bases short and J 2 bases short, with 12 bases between. This CDR3 spans 14 amino acids. The DNA of the CDR3 is TGTGCCAGCAGCCCTCGTACACCACAAGAGACCCAGTACTTC. This gives the protein CASSPRTPQETQYF.

The V and J genes are TRBV2 and TRBJ2-1, with TRBD2 identical over 12 bases. The germline gives CDR1 SNHLY, CDR2 FYNNEI. Losses at the gene ends were 3 bases for V and 9 bases for J; bases not matched to a gene: 9. The CDR3 spans 16 residues. CDR3 coding DNA: TGTGCCAGCAGTGACCCACTAGCGGGGGGAGCTGCTGAGCAGTTCTTC. Amino acids: CASSDPLAGGAAEQFF.

V gene TRBV28 combines with J gene TRBJ2-2, with D perhaps matching TRBD1 (5 bases). V lost 5 bases and J lost 5, with 18 bases in between. The V gene's germline CDR1 is MDHEN and CDR2 SYDVKM. The CDR3 contains 16 residues. The CDR3 DNA follows: TGTGCCAGCAGTCACCGGACATTTTTGGAGACCGGGGAGCTGTTTTTT. Its translation is CASSHRTFLETGELFF. Drawing the rest from reference TRBV28 and TRBJ2-2, the complete variable domain is DVKVTQSSRYLVKRTGEKVFLECVQDMDHENMFWYRQDPGLGLRLIYFSYDVKMKEKGDIPEGYSVSREKKERFSLILESASTNQTSMYLCASSHRTFLETGELFFGEGSRLTVL.

The genes are TRBV29-1 and TRBJ1-1; D is perhaps TRBD1 (6 bases). V shed 1 base and J shed 8 bases, with 11 bases lying between them. The V gene's germline CDR1 is SQVTM and CDR2 ANQGSEA. The CDR3 is 12 residues long. The chain's CDR3 is CSVEAVDREAFF. As DNA, the CDR3 is TGCAGCGTTGAAGCCGTGGACAGAGAAGCTTTCTTT. Full variable domain (rest looked up from reference TRBV29-1 and TRBJ1-1): SAVISQKPSRDICQRGTSLTIQCQVDSQVTMMFWYRQQPGQSLTLIATANQGSEATYESGFVIDKFPISRPNLTFSTLTVSNMSPEDSSIYLCSVEAVDREAFFGQGTRLTVV.

The rearrangement uses TRBV9 and TRBJ1-1, with D maybe TRBD1 (5 bases). The V end was cut by 4 bases, the J end by 0 bases, with 7 bases between. The CDR3 loop spans 13 amino acids. Germline CDR1 is SGDLS and CDR2 is YYNGEE. CDR3 amino acids: CASSRGMNTEAFF. The DNA of the CDR3 is TGTGCCAGCAGCCGGGGGATGAACACTGAAGCTTTCTTT.

This chain joins TRBV28 and TRBJ2-2; 11 positions agree with TRBD2. This CDR3 contains 17 residues. J lost 9 bases, V lost 6 bases, and 15 bases had no gene match. Germline V gene sequence: CDR1 MDHEN, CDR2 SYDVKM. CDR3 bases: TGTGCCAGCAGCCGAGAGAGTACTAGCGGGAGCGAAAGGGAGCTGTTTTTT. Residues: CASSRESTSGSERELFF.

This rearrangement joins TRBV27 to TRBJ2-5; 7 bases fit TRBD2. After removal of 2 bases from V and 5 bases from J, the junction contained 8 bases not matched to a gene. CDR1 is MNHEY, CDR2 SMNVEV, per germline (reference sequence). The CDR3 spans 15 residues. CDR3 bases: TGTGCCAGCAGTTTAGGAGGGAGGGCCGGTGAGACCCAGTACTTC. Translation: CASSLGGRAGETQYF.

V and J are TRBV30 and TRBJ1-3, with D perhaps TRBD1 (5 bases). The V end was cut by 2 bases, the J end by 2 bases, with 10 bases between. CDR1 GTSNPN and CDR2 SVGIG come from the germline V gene (reference sequence). CDR3 length: 14 residues. DNA of the CDR3: TGTGCCTGGAGTTACGGGGGACCTGGAAACACCATATATTTT. It yields the protein CAWSYGGPGNTIYF.

The chain has TRBV6-5 and TRBJ1-5; the match to TRBD1 covers 7 bases. In germline, CDR1 is MNHEY, CDR2 SVGAGI. Trimming removed 6 bases from V and 5 bases from J; junction bases left unmatched: 7. This CDR3 is 14 amino acids long. CDR3 DNA: TGTGCCAGCAGAAAAACAGGGGTCGATCAGCCCCAGCATTTT. It is translated as CASRKTGVDQPQHF.

This clone was detected only once. The rearrangement links TRBV7-2 to TRBJ2-5, with a tentative D call TRBD2 (6 bases). There are 14 residues in the CDR3. V was trimmed by 2 bases and J by 3 bases, leaving 10 bases between them. Germline CDR1 SGHTA, CDR2 FQGNSA. The CDR3 reads CASSLPGGKETQYF. CDR3 DNA: TGTGCCAGCAGCTTACCGGGCGGGAAAGAGACCCAGTACTTC.

The rearrangement uses TRBV18 and TRBJ2-3, with D possibly matching TRBD1 (6 bases). The CDR3 is made up of 15 amino acids. Germline CDR1 is KGHSH and CDR2 is LQKENI. V lost 1 base to trimming and J lost 2 bases, with 10 bases between them. CDR3: CASSPLQGPTDTQYF. Written as DNA, the CDR3 is TGTGCCAGCTCACCACTACAGGGCCCCACAGATACGCAGTATTTT.

This clone was detected once. The rearrangement joins TRBV2 to TRBJ2-3; D unclear. V lost 2 bases and J 1 base, leaving 7 bases between the germline ends. Looked up from germline, CDR1 is SNHLY and CDR2 is FYNNEI. The CDR3 totals 14 residues. The CDR3 DNA follows: TGTGCCAGCAGTGAACGAGGAGGCACAGATACGCAGTATTTT. Amino acid sequence: CASSERGGTDTQYF.